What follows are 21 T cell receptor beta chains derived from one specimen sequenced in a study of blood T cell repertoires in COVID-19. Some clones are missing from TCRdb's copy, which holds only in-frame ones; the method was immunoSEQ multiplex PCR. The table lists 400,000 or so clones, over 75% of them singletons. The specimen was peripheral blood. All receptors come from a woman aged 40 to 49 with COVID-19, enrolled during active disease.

The CDR3 loop is CASSLLAGGQETQYF. In DNA form, the CDR3 reads TGTGCCAGTAGTCTACTAGCGGGGGGCCAAGAGACCCAGTACTTC. This chain links TRBV19 with TRBJ2-5; TRBD2 aligns across 12 bases. CDR3 size: 15 residues. With 5 bases clipped from V and 1 base from J, the junction kept 2 bases outside the gene matches. Per germline, CDR1 LNHDA and CDR2 SQIVND (reference sequence).

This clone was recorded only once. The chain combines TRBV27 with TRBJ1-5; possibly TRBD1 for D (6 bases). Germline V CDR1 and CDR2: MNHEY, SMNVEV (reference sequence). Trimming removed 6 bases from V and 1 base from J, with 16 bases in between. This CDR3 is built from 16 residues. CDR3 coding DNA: TGTGCCAGCAGAAAACAGGGCCCGGGGAGCAATCAGCCCCAGCATTTT. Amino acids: CASRKQGPGSNQPQHF.

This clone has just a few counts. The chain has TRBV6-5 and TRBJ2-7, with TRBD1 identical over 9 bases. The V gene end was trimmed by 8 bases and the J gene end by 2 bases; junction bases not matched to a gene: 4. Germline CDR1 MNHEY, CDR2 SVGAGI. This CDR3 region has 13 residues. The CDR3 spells CASGTGPTYEQYF. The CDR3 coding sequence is TGTGCCAGCGGGACAGGGCCTACCTACGAGCAGTACTTC.

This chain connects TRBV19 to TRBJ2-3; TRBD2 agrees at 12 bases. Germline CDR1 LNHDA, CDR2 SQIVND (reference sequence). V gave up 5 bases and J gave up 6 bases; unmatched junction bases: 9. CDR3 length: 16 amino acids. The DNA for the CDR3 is TGTGCCAGTAGTGTCACTAGCGGGGGGCTTCCGGATACGCAGTATTTT. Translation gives CASSVTSGGLPDTQYF.

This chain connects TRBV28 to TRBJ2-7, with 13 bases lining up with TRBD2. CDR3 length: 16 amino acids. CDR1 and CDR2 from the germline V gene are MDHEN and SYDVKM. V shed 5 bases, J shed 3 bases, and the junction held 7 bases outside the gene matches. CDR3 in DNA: TGTGCCAGCAGTCTTAGGACTAGCGGGGGAGTCTACGAGCAGTACTTC. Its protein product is CASSLRTSGGVYEQYF.

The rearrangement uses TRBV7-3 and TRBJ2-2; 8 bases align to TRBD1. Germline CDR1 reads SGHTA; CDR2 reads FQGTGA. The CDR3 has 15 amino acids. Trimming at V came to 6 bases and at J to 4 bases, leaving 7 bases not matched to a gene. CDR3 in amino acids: CASRFGQGSTGELFF. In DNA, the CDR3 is TGTGCCAGCAGGTTTGGACAGGGAAGCACCGGGGAGCTGTTTTTT.

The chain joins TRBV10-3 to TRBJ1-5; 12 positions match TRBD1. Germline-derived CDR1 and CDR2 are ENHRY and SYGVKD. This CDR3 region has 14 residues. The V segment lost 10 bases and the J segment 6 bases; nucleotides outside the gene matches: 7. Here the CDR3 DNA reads TGTGCCACCACAGGGACAGGGGGCTCTCAGCCCCAGCATTTT. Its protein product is CATTGTGGSQPQHF.

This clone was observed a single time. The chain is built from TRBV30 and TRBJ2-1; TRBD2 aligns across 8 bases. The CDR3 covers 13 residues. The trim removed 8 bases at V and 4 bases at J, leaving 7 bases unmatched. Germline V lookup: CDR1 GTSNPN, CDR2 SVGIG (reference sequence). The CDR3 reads CALSSGSYNEQFF. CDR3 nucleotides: TGTGCCCTTTCTAGCGGGTCTTACAATGAGCAGTTCTTC.

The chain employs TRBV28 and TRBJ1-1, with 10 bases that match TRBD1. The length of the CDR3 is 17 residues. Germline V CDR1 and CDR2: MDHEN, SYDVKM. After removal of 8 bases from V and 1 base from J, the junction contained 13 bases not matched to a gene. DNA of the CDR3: TGTGCCAGCGGGACAGGGGCCTCCTTAGGGTGGAACACTGAAGCTTTCTTT. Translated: CASGTGASLGWNTEAFF. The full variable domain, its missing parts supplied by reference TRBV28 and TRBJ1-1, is DVKVTQSSRYLVKRTGEKVFLECVQDMDHENMFWYRQDPGLGLRLIYFSYDVKMKEKGDIPEGYSVSREKKERFSLILESASTNQTSMYLCASGTGASLGWNTEAFFGQGTRLTVV.

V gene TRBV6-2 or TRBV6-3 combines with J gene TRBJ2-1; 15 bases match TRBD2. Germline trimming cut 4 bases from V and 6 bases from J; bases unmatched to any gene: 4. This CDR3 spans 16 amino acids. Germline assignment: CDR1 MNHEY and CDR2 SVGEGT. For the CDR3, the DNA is TGTGCCAGCAGTTCTTGGACTAGCGGGAGGGTCAATGAGCAGTTCTTC. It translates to CASSSWTSGRVNEQFF.

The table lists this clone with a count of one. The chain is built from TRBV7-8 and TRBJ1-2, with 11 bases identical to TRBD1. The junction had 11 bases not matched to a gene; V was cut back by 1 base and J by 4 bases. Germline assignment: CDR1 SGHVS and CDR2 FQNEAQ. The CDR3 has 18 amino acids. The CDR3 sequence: CASSLVLDRGPLVYGYTF. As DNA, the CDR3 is TGTGCCAGCAGCTTAGTCTTGGACAGGGGGCCGCTTGTCTATGGCTACACCTTC. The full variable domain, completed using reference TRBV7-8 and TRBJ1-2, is GAGVSQSPRYKVAKRGQDVALRCDPISGHVSLFWYQQALGQGPEFLTYFQNEAQLDKSGLPSDRFFAERPEGSVSTLKIQRTQQEDSAVYLCASSLVLDRGPLVYGYTFGSGTRLTVV.

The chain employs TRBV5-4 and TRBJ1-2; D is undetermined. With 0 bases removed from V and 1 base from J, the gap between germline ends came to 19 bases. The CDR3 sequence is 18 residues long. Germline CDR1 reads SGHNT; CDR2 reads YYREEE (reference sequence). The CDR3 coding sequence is TGTGCCAGCAGCTTGGTAACATATGGGAGAGGAATTAACTATGGCTACACCTTC. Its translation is CASSLVTYGRGINYGYTF. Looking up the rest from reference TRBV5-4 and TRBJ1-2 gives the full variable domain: ETGVTQSPTHLIKTRGQQVTLRCSSQSGHNTVSWYQQALGQGPQFIFQYYREEENGRGNFPPRFSGLQFPNYSSELNVNALELDDSALYLCASSLVTYGRGINYGYTFGSGTRLTVV.

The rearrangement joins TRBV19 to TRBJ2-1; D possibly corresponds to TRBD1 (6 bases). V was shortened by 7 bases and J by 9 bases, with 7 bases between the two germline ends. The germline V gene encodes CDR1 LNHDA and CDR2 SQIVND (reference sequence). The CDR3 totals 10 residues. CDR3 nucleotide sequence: TGTGCCAGTAAAGGGGGTGAGCAGTTCTTC. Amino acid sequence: CASKGGEQFF.

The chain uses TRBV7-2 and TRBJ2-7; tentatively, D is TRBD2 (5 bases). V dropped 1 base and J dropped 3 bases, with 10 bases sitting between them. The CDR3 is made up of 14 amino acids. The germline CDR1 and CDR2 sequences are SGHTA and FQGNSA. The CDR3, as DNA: TGTGCCAGCAGCTTAGTTAACGGGAACTACGAGCAGTACTTC. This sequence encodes CASSLVNGNYEQYF. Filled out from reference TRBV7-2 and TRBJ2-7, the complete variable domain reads GAGVSQSPSNKVTEKGKDVELRCDPISGHTALYWYRQSLGQGLEFLIYFQGNSAPDKSGLPSDRFSAERTGGSVSTLTIQRTQQEDSAVYLCASSLVNGNYEQYFGPGTRLTVT.

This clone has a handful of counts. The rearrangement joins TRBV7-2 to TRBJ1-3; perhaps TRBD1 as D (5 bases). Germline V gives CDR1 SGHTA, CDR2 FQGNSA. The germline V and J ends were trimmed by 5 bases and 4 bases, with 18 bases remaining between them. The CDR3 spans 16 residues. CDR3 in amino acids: CASSPQSRGLGNTIYF. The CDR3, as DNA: TGTGCCAGCAGCCCCCAATCTAGGGGTCTCGGAAACACCATATATTTT.

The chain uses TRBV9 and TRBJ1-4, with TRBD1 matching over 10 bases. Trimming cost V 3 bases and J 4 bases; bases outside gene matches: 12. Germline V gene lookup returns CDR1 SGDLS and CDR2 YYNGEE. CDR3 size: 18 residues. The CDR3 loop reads CASSAGDRGGSLNEKLFF. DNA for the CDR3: TGTGCCAGCAGCGCAGGGGACAGGGGAGGATCCCTTAATGAAAAACTGTTTTTT.

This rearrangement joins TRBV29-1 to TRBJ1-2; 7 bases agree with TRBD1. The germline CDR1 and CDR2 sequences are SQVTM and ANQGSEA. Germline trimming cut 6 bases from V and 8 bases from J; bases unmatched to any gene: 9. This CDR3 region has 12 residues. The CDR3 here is CSVNKGAPGYTF. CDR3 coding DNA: TGCAGCGTCAATAAGGGGGCGCCGGGCTACACCTTC.

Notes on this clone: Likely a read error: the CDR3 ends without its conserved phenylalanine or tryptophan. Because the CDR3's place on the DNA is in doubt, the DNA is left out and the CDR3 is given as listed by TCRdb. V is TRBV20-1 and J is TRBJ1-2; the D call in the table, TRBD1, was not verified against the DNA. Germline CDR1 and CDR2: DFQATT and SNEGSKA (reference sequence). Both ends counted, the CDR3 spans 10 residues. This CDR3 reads CSARGTGVRL.

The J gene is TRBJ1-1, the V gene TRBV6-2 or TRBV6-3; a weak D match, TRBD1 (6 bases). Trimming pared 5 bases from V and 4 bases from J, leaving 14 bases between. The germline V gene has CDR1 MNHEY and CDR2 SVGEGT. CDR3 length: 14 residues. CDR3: CASSPLQGSTEAFF. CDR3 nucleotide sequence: TGTGCCAGCAGTCCCCTCCAGGGGAGCACTGAAGCTTTCTTT.

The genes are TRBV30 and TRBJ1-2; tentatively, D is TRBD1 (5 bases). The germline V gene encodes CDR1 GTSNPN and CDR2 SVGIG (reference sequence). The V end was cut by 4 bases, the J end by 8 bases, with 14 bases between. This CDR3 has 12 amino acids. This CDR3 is CAWKGRVRGYTF. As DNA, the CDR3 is TGTGCCTGGAAGGGCAGGGTCAGGGGCTACACCTTC.

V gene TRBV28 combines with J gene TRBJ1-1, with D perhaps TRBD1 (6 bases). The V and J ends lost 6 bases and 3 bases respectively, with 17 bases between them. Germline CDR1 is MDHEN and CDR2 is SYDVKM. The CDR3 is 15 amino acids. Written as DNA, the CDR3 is TGTGCCAGCAGCACGACGGGGCAGGGGTACACTGAAGCTTTCTTT. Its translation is CASSTTGQGYTEAFF.